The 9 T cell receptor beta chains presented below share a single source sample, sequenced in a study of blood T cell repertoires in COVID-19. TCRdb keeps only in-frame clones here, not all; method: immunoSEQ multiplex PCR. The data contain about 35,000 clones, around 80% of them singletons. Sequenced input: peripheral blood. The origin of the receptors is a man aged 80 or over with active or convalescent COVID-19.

This CDR3 is CASSLAGVETQYF. CDR3 nucleotide sequence: TGTGCCAGCAGTTTAGCGGGAGTAGAGACCCAGTACTTC. The rearrangement links TRBV27 to TRBJ2-5, with 7 positions matching TRBD2. The V gene's germline CDR1 is MNHEY and CDR2 SMNVEV (reference sequence). J gave up 4 bases and V 2 bases, and 1 base lay outside the gene matches. CDR3 length: 13 amino acids.

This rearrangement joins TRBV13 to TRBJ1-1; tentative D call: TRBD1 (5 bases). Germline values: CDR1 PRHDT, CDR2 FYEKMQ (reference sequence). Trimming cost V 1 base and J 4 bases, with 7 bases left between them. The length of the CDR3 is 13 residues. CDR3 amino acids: CASSLVGGTEAFF. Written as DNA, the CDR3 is TGTGCCAGCAGCTTAGTGGGGGGCACTGAAGCTTTCTTT.

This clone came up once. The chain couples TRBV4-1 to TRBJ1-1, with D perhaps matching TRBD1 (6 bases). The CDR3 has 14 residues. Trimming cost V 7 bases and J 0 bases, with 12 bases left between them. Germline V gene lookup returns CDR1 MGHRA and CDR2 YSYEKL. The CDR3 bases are TGCGCCAGCACCCGGGAGGGGGTGAACACTGAAGCTTTCTTT. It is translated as CASTREGVNTEAFF.

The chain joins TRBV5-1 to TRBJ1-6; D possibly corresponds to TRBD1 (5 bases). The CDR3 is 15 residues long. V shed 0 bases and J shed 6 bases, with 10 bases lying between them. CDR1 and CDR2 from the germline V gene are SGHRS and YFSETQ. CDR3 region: CASSLGTDSNSPLHF. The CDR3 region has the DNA TGCGCCAGCAGCTTGGGCACAGACAGTAATTCACCCCTCCACTTT.

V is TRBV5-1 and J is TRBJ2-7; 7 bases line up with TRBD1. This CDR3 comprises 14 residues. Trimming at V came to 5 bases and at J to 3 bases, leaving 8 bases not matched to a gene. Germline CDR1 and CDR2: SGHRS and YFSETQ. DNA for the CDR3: TGCGCCAGCAGTAGAACAGGGGATTACTACGAGCAGTACTTC. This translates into CASSRTGDYYEQYF.

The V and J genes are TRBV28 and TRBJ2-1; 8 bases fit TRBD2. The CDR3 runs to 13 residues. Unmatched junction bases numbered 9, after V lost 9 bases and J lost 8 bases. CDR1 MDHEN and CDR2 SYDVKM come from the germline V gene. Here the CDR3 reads CARKRTSRDEQFF. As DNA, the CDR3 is TGTGCCAGGAAGCGGACTAGCCGCGATGAGCAGTTCTTC.

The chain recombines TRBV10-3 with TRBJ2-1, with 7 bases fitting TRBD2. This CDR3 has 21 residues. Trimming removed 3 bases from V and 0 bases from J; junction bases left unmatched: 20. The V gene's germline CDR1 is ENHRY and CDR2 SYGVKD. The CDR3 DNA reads TGTGCCATCAGTGATAGGATAGGAGGGAGGGCCGGTGAAAACTCCTACAATGAGCAGTTCTTC. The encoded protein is CAISDRIGGRAGENSYNEQFF.

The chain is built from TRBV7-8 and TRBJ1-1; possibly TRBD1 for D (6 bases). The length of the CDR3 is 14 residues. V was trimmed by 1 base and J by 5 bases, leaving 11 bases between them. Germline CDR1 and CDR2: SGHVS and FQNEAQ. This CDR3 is CASSLDRTVTEAFF. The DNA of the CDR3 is TGTGCCAGCAGCTTAGATCGGACAGTAACTGAAGCTTTCTTT.

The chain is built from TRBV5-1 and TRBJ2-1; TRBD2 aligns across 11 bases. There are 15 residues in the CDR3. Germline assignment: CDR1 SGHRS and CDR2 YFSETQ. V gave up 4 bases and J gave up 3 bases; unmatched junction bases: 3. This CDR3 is CASSQGTSGYNEQFF. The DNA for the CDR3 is TGCGCCAGCAGCCAGGGGACTAGCGGCTACAATGAGCAGTTCTTC.